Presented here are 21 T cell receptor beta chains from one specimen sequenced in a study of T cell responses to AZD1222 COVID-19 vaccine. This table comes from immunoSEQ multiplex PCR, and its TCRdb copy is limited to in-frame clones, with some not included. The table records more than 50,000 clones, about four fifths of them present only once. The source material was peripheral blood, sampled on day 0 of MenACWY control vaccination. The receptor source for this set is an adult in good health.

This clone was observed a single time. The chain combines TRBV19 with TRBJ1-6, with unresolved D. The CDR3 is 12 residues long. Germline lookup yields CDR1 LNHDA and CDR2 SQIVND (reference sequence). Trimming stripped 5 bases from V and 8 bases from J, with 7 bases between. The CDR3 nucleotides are TGTGCCAGTAGTCAGAGGGATTCACCCCTCCACTTT. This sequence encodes CASSQRDSPLHF.

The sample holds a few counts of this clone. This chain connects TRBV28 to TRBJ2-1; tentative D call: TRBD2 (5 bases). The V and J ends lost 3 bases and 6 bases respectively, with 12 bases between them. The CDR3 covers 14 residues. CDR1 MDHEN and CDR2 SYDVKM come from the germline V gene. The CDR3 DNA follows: TGTGCCAGCAGTTTCCGGAAAGGACTCAATGAGCAGTTCTTC. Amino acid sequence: CASSFRKGLNEQFF. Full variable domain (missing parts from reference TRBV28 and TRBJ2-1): DVKVTQSSRYLVKRTGEKVFLECVQDMDHENMFWYRQDPGLGLRLIYFSYDVKMKEKGDIPEGYSVSREKKERFSLILESASTNQTSMYLCASSFRKGLNEQFFGPGTRLTVL.

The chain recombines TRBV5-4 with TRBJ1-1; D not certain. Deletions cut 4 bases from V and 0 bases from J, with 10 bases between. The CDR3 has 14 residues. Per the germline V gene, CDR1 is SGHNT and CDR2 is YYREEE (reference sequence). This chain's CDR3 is CASSTELMNTEAFF. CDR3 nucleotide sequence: TGTGCCAGCAGCACAGAACTTATGAACACTGAAGCTTTCTTT.

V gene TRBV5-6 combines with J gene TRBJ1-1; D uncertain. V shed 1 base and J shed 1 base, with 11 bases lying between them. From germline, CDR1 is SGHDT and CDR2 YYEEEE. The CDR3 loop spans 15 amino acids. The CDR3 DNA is TGTGCCAGCAGCTTGTTGGGGAGTAAGAACACTGAAGCTTTCTTT. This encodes CASSLLGSKNTEAFF. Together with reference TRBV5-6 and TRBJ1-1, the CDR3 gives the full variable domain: DAGVTQSPTHLIKTRGQQVTLRCSPKSGHDTVSWYQQALGQGPQFIFQYYEEEERQRGNFPDRFSGHQFPNYSSELNVNALLLGDSALYLCASSLLGSKNTEAFFGQGTRLTVV.

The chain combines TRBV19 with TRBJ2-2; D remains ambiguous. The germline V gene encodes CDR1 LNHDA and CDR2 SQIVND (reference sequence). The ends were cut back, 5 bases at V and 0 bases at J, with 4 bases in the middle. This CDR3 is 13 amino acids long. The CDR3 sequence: CASSLANTGELFF. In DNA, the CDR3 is TGTGCCAGTAGTCTGGCGAACACCGGGGAGCTGTTTTTT.

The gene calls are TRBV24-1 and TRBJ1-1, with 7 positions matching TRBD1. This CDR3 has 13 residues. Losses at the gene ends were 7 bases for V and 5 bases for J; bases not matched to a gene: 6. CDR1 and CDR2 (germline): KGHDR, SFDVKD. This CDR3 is CATRRDSSTEAFF. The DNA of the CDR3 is TGTGCCACCAGGAGGGACAGTAGTACTGAAGCTTTCTTT.

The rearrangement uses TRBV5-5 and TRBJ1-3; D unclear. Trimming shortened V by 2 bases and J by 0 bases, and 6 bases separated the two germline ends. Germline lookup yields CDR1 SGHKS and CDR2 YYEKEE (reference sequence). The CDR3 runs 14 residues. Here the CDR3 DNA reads TGTGCCAGCAGCTTTGCAGCCTCTGGAAACACCATATATTTT. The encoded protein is CASSFAASGNTIYF.

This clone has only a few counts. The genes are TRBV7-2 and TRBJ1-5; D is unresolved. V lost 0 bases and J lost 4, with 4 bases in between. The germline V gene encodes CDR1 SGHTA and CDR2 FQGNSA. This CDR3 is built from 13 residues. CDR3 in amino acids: CASSLARNQPQHF. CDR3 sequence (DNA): TGTGCCAGCAGCTTAGCGAGGAATCAGCCCCAGCATTTT.

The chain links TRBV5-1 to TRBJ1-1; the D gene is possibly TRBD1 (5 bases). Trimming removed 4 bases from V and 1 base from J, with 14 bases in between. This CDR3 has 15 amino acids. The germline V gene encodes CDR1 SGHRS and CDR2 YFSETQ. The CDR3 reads CASSPQLGQNTEAFF. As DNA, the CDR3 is TGCGCCAGCAGCCCTCAACTAGGACAGAACACTGAAGCTTTCTTT.

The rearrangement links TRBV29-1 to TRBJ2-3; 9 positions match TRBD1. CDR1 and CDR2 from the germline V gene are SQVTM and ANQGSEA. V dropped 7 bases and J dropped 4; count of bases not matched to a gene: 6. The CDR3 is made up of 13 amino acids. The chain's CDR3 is CSAGDRVADTQYF. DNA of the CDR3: TGCAGCGCCGGGGACAGGGTTGCAGATACGCAGTATTTT.

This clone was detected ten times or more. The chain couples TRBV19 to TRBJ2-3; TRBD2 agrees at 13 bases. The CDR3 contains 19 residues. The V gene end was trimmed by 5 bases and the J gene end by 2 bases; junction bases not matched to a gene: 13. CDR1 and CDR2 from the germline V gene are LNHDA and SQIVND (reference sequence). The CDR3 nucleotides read TGTGCCAGTAGTTCCTCTCGTCCCGGGACTAGCGGGAACACAGATACGCAGTATTTT. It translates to CASSSSRPGTSGNTDTQYF.

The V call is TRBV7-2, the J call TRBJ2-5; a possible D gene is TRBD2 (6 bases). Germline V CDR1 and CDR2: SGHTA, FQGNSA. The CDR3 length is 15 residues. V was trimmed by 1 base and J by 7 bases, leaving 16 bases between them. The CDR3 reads CASSLGGDQLPTQYF. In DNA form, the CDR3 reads TGTGCCAGCAGCTTAGGGGGGGACCAACTTCCGACCCAGTACTTC.

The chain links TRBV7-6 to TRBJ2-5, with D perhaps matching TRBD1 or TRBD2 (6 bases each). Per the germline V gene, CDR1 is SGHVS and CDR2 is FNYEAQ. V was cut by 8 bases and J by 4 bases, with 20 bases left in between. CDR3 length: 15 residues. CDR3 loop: CASGPRGPPPETQYF. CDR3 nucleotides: TGTGCCAGCGGACCCCGGGGGCCCCCCCCAGAGACCCAGTACTTC.

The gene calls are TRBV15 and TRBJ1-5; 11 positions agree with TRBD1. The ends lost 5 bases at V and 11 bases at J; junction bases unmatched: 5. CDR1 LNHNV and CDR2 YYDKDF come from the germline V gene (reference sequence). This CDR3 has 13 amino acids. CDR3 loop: CATSRDRGVAQHF. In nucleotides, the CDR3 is TGTGCCACCAGCCGGGACAGGGGGGTGGCCCAGCATTTT.

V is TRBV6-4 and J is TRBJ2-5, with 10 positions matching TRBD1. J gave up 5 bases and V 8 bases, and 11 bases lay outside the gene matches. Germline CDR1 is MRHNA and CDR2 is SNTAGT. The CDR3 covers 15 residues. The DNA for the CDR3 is TGTGCCAGCGCAATAACGGGACAGGGGAGGGAGACCCAGTACTTC. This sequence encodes CASAITGQGRETQYF.

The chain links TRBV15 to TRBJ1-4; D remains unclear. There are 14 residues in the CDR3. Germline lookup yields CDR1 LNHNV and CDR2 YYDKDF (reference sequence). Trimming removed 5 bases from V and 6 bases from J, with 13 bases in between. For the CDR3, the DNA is TGTGCCACCAGCGTGCGACTTGGGGATGAAAAACTGTTTTTT. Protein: CATSVRLGDEKLFF.

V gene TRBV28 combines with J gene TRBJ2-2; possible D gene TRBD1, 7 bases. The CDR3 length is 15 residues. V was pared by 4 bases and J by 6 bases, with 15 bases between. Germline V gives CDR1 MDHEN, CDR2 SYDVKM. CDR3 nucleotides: TGTGCCAGCAGTTCGGGGGACAGAGACGCCGGGGAGCTGTTTTTT. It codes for CASSSGDRDAGELFF.

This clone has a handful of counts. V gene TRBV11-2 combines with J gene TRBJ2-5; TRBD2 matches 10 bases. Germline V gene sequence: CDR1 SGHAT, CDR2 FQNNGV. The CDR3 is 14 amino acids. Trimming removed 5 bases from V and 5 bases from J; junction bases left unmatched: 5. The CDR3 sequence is CASSPTGLAETQYF. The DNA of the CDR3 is TGTGCCAGCAGCCCCACGGGACTAGCGGAGACCCAGTACTTC.

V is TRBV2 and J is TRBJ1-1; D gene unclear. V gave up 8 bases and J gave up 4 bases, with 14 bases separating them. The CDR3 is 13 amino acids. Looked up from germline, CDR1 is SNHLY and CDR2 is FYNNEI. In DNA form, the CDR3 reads TGTGCCAGCTTCGGACTTAGGTCCACTGAAGCTTTCTTT. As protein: CASFGLRSTEAFF.

The CDR3 loop reads CASSSGFGELFF. The CDR3 nucleotides read TGTGCCAGCAGCTCAGGATTTGGGGAGCTGTTTTTT. The chain joins TRBV7-9 to TRBJ2-2, with no clear D. This CDR3 comprises 12 residues. Germline values: CDR1 SEHNR, CDR2 FQNEAQ (reference sequence). V was clipped by 4 bases and J by 8 bases, with 8 bases between them.

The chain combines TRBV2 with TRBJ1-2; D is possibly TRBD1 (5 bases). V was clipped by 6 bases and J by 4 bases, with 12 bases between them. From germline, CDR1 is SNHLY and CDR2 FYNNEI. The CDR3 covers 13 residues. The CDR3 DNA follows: TGTGCCAGCAGCTCCGACAGAGGCTATGGCTACACCTTC. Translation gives CASSSDRGYGYTF.